This T cell receptor (beta chain) was obtained from a study of cytomegalovirus exposure and HLA in healthy donors. Study overall: Drawn from HLA-typed donors, tens of millions of unique TCRs were held in an early data release.

The CDR3 is 16 amino acids. Trimming at V came to 1 base and at J to 4 bases, leaving 5 bases not matched to a gene. CDR1 is SGDLS, CDR2 YYNGEE, per germline. Study-level points and caveats: According to reports, the classifier identified cytomegalovirus status with high specificity and sensitivity. There was a cluster of highly shared sequence variants that was likely a sequencing artifact.

A multiplex PCR was run with 60 Vbeta primers and 13 Jbeta primers. The data were produced by immunoSEQ multiplex PCR, yet TCRdb's version contains in-frame clones alone and is incomplete. The sample yields 150,000 to 200,000 clones, around 80% seen once. Concerning this clone itself: Its cognate antigen is unknown.

The sample taken for sequencing was PBMCs. The TCR originated in a male donor in good health and CMV-seronegative. The gene calls are TRBV9 and TRBJ2-1; 10 bases agree with TRBD2. CDR3 protein: CASSVLGLAVYNEQFF. In DNA, the CDR3 is TGTGCCAGCAGCGTACTTGGACTAGCGGTATACAATGAGCAGTTCTTC.